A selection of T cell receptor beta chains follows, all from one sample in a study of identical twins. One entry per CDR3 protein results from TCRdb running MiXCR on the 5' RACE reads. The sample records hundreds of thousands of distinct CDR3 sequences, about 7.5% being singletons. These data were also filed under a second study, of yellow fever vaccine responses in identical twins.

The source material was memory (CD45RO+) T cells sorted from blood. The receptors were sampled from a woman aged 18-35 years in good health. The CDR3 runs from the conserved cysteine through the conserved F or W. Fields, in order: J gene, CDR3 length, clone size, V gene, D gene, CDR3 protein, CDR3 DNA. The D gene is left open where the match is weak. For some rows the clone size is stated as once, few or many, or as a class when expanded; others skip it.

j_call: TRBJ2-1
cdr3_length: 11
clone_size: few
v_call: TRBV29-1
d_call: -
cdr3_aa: CSVERVGEQFF
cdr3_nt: TGCAGCGTTGAGAGGGTCGGTGAGCAGTTCTTC

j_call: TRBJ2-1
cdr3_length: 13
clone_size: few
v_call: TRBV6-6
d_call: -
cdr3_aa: CASSKGRIFEQFF
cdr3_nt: TGTGCCAGCTCCAAGGGTAGGATCTTTGAGCAGTTCTTC

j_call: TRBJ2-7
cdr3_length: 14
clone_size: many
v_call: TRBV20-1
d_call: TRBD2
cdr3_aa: CSARLASGAYEQYF
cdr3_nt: TGCAGTGCTAGATTGGCTAGCGGTGCCTACGAGCAGTACTTC

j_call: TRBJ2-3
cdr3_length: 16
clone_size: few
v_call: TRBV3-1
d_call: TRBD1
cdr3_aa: CASSQFGRGLGDTQYF
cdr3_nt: TGTGCCAGCAGCCAATTCGGCAGGGGGCTTGGAGATACGCAGTATTTT

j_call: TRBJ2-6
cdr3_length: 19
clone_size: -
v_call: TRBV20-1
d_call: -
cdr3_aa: CSANKGLGPTTSGANVLTF
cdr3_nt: TGCAGTGCCAACAAGGGTCTTGGCCCCACTACCTCTGGGGCCAACGTCCTGACTTTC

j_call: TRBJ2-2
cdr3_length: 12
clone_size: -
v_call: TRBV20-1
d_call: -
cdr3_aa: CSARDGAGELFF
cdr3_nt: TGCAGTGCTAGAGATGGGGCCGGGGAGCTGTTTTTT

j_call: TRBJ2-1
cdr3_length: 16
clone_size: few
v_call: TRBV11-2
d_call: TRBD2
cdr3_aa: CASRPRLADTYNEQFF
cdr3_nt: TGTGCCAGCAGACCTCGCCTAGCGGATACCTACAATGAGCAGTTCTTC

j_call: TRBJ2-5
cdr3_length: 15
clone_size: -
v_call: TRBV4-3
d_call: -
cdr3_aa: CASSQEMRVQETQYF
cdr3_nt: TGCGCCAGCAGCCAAGAAATGCGGGTCCAAGAGACCCAGTACTTC

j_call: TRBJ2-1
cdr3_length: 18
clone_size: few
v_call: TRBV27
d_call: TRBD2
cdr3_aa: CASSRRLAGGSSYNEQFF
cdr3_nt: TGTGCCAGCAGTCGACGACTAGCGGGGGGGAGCTCCTACAATGAGCAGTTCTTC

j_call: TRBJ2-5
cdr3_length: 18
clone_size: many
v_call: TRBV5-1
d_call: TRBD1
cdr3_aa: CASSPDTNRGRSQETQYF
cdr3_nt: TGCGCCAGCAGCCCCGACACTAACAGGGGGCGATCCCAAGAGACCCAGTACTTC

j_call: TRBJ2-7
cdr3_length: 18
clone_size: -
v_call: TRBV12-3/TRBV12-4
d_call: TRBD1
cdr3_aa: CAISSLPRFGQGRFEQYF
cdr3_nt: TGTGCCATCAGCTCCCTACCTAGATTCGGACAGGGTAGATTCGAGCAGTACTTC

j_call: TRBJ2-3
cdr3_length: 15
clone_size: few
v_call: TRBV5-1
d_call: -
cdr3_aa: CASSLSLSSTDTQYF
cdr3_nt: TGCGCCAGCAGCCTCTCCCTGAGTAGCACAGATACGCAGTATTTT

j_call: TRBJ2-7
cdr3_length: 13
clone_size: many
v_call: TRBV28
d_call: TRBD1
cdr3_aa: CASSLAVGQGQYF
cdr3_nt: TGTGCCAGCAGTTTGGCGGTAGGACAGGGACAGTACTTC

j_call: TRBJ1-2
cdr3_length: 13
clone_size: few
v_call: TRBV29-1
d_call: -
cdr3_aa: CSAAIPLGYGYTF
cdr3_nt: TGCAGCGCCGCCATACCCCTGGGCTATGGCTACACCTTC

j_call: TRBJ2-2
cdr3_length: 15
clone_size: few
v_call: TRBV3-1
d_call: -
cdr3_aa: CASSQVGSNTGELFF
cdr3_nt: TGTGCCAGCAGCCAAGTCGGCAGCAACACCGGGGAGCTGTTTTTT

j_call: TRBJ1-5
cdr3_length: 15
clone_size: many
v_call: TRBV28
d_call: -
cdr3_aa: CASSLLSTGNQPQHF
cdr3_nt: TGTGCCAGCAGTTTATTGAGTACAGGGAATCAGCCCCAGCATTTT

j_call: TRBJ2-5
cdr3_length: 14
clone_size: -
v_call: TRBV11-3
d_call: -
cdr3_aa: CASSLQGRMETQYF
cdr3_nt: TGTGCCAGCAGCTTACAGGGGCGGATGGAGACCCAGTACTTC

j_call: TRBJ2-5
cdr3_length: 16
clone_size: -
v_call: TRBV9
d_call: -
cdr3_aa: CASSEGLEGIQETQYF
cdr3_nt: TGTGCCAGCAGCGAGGGGTTGGAGGGGATCCAAGAGACCCAGTACTTC

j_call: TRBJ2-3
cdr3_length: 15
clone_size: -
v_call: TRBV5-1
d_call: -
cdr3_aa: CASKKGGEGFGTQYF
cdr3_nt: TGCGCCAGCAAGAAAGGGGGTGAGGGGTTTGGGACGCAGTATTTT

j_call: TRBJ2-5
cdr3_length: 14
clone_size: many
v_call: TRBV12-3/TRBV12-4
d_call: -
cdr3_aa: CASSFPGPAETQYF
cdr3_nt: TGTGCCAGCAGTTTCCCGGGACCAGCTGAGACCCAGTACTTC

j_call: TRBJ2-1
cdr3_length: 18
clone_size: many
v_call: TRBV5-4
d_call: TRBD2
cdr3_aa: CASSLGGAGGPSYNEQFF
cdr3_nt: TGTGCCAGCAGCTTGGGGGGAGCGGGGGGCCCTTCCTACAATGAGCAGTTCTTC

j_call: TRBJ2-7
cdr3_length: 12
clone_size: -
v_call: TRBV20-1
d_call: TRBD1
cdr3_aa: CSASMTGDEQYF
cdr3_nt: TGCAGTGCGTCCATGACAGGGGACGAGCAGTACTTC

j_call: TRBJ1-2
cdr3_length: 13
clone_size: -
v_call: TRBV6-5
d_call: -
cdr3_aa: CASSYDGIDGYTF
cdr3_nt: TGTGCCAGCAGTTATGACGGGATTGATGGCTACACCTTC

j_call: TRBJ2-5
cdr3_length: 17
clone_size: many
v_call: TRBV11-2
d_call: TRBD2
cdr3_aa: CASSLARGTSGRETQYF
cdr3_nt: TGTGCCAGCAGCTTAGCCCGAGGGACTAGCGGACGAGAGACCCAGTACTTC

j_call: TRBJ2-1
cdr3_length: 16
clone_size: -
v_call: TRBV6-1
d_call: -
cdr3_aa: CASSEEGLAAYNEQFF
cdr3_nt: TGTGCCAGCAGTGAAGAAGGGCTAGCAGCCTACAATGAGCAGTTCTTC

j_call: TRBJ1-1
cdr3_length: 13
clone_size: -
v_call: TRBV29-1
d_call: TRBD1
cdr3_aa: CSVETGTNTEAFF
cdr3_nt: TGCAGCGTTGAGACAGGGACGAACACTGAAGCTTTCTTT

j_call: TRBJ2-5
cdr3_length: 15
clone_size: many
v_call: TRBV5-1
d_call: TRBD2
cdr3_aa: CASSLVTAGEETQYF
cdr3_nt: TGCGCCAGCAGCTTGGTTACAGCGGGAGAAGAGACCCAGTACTTC

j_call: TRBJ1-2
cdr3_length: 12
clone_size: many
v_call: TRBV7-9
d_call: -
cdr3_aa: CASSPGGYGYTF
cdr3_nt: TGTGCCAGCAGCCCGGGCGGCTATGGCTACACCTTC

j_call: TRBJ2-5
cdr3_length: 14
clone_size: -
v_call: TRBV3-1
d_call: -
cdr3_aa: CASSQPLEVETQYF
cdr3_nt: TGTGCCAGCAGCCAGCCTCTAGAGGTGGAGACCCAGTACTTC

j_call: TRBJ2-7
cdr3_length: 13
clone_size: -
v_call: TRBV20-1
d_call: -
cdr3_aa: CSALGGQTYEQYF
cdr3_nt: TGCAGTGCCCTGGGGGGGCAGACCTACGAGCAGTACTTC

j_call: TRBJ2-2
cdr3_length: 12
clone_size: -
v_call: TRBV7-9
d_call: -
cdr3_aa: CASGLNTGELFF
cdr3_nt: TGTGCCAGCGGGCTTAACACCGGGGAGCTGTTTTTT

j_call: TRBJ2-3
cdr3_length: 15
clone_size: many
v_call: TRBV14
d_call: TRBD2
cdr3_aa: CASSQRDYGTDTQYF
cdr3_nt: TGTGCCAGCAGCCAGCGGGACTACGGCACAGATACGCAGTATTTT

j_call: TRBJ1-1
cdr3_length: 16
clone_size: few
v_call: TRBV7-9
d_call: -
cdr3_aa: CASSLTLGALNTEAFF
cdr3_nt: TGTGCCAGCAGCTTAACGCTGGGGGCACTAAACACTGAAGCTTTCTTT

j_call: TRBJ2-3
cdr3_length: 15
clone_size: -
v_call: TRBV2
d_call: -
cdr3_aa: CANSGLAPDTDTQYF
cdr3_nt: TGTGCCAACAGTGGGCTAGCACCTGACACAGATACGCAGTATTTT

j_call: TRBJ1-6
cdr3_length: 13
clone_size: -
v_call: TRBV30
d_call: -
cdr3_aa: CACQGTLNSPLHF
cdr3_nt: TGTGCCTGCCAAGGGACTCTAAATTCACCCCTCCACTTT

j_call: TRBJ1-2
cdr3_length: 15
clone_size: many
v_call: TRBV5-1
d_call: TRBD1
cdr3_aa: CASRPGGARVDGYTF
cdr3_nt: TGCGCCAGCAGGCCAGGGGGCGCGAGAGTGGATGGCTACACCTTC

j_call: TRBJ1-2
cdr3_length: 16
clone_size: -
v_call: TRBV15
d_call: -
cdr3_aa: CATSREVGLWDYGYTF
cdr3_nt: TGTGCCACCAGCAGAGAGGTCGGGCTATGGGACTATGGCTACACCTTC

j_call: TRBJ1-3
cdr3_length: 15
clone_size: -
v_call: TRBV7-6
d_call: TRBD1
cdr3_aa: CASSLATGWGNTIYF
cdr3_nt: TGTGCCAGCAGCTTAGCGACAGGGTGGGGAAACACCATATATTTT

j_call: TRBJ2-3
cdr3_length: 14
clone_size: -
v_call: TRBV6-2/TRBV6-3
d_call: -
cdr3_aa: CASTEGRPTDTQYF
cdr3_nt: TGTGCCTCGACTGAGGGACGCCCCACAGATACGCAGTATTTT

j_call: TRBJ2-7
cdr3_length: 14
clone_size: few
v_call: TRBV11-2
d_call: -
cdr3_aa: CASSPSISTYEQYF
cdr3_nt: TGTGCCAGCAGCCCTTCCATAAGCACCTACGAGCAGTACTTC

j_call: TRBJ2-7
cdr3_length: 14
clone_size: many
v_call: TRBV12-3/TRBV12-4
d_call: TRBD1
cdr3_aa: CASGDGTGPDEQYF
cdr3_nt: TGTGCCAGCGGGGACGGGACAGGTCCTGACGAGCAGTACTTC

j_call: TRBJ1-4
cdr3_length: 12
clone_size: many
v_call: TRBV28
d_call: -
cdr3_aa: CASSISGQRVFF
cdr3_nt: TGTGCCAGCAGCATATCGGGGCAGAGAGTATTTTTT

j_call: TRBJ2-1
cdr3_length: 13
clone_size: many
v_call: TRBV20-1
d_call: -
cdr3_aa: CSAGGGPYNEQFF
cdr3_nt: TGCAGTGCAGGTGGCGGCCCCTACAATGAGCAGTTCTTC

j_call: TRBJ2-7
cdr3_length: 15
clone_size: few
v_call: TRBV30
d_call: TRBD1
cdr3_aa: CAWRKGQEVSYEQYF
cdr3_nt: TGTGCCTGGAGAAAAGGACAGGAGGTCTCCTACGAGCAGTACTTC

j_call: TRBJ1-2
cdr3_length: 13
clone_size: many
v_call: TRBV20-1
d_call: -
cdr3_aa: CSARDMRGLGYTF
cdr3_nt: TGCAGTGCTAGAGATATGCGAGGGTTGGGCTACACCTTC

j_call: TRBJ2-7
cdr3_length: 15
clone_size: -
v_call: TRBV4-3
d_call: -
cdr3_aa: CASSQDVRGFSEQYF
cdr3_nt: TGCGCCAGCAGCCAAGATGTCAGGGGATTTTCCGAGCAGTACTTC

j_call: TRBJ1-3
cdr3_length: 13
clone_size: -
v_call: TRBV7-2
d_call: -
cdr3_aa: CASSLLAGNTIYF
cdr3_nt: TGTGCCAGCAGCTTATTAGCTGGAAACACCATATATTTT

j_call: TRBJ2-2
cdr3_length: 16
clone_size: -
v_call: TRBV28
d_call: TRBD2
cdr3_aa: CASRRSGLVATGELFF
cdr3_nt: TGTGCCAGCAGAAGAAGCGGACTAGTCGCGACCGGGGAGCTGTTTTTT

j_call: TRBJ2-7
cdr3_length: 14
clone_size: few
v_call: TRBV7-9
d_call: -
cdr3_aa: CASSLAGGRDEQYF
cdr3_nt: TGTGCCAGCAGCTTAGCGGGTGGACGGGACGAGCAGTACTTC

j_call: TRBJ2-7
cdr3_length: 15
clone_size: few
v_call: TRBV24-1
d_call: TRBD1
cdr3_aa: CATSDPGTGFYEQYF
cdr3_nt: TGTGCCACCAGTGATCCCGGGACAGGATTTTACGAGCAGTACTTC